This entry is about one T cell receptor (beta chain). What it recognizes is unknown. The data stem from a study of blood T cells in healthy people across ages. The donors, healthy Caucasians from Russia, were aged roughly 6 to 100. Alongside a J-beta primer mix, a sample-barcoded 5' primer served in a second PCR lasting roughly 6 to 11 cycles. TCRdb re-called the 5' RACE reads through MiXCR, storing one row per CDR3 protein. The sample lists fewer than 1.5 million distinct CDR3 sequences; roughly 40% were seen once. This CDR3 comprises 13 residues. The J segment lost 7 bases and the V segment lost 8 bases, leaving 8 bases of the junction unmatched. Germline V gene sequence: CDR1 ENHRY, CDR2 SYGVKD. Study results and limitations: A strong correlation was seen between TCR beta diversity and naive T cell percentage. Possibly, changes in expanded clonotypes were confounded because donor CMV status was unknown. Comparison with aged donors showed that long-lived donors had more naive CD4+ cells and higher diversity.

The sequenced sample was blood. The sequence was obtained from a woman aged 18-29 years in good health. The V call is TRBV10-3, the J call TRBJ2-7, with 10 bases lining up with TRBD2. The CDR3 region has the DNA TGTGCCATCGGGCCTAGCGGGAGCCAGGAGCAGTACTTC. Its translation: CAIGPSGSQEQYF.